These T cell receptor beta chains were read from a single sample in a study of CD8 T cells in Susac syndrome. TCRdb re-analysed the immunoSEQ multiplex PCR reads in MiXCR, keeping a single row per CDR3 protein. This sample yields around 270,000 distinct CDR3 sequences, of which 75% to 85% are seen a single time; roughly 0.22% belongs to the top ten. Sequencing was performed on CD8+ T cells from PBMCs. These receptors were collected from a human donor with multiple sclerosis. The CDR3 runs from the conserved cysteine through the conserved F or W. Each record gives: V gene, D gene, clone size, J gene, CDR3 DNA, CDR3 protein. The D gene is left open where the match is weak. Clone size appears in some rows only: once, few, many, or a class for an expanded clone.

TRBV27	-	-	TRBJ1-2	TGTGCCAGCTCGACAGGAGACGGTGATGGCTACACCTTC	CASSTGDGDGYTF
TRBV20-1	-	-	TRBJ1-5	TGCAGTGCTAGTCAGTCCAGGGCTAGCAATCAGCCCCAGCATTTT	CSASQSRASNQPQHF
TRBV4-3	-	-	TRBJ1-2	TGCGCCAGCTCTGCCGGGGCAGCTTATGGCTACACCTTC	CASSAGAAYGYTF
TRBV27	TRBD2	-	TRBJ2-7	TGTGCCAGCAGTCACGGGACTAGCGGAGCATACGAGCAGTACTTC	CASSHGTSGAYEQYF
TRBV15	TRBD1	-	TRBJ1-5	TGTGCCACCAGCAGGTCTGGACAGGGGGCGAATCAGCCCCAGCATTTT	CATSRSGQGANQPQHF
TRBV5-6	TRBD1	-	TRBJ2-7	TGTGCCAGCAGCGCCGAGGACAGGGTTCCCACCTACGAGCAGTACTTC	CASSAEDRVPTYEQYF
TRBV4-1	TRBD2	-	TRBJ2-7	TGCGCCAGCAGCCAAGTACTAGCGGGAGGGTCCTACGAGCAGTACTTC	CASSQVLAGGSYEQYF
TRBV12-2	-	-	TRBJ1-3	TGTGCAAGTCGCTTAGCGCGAGGCAGGGTTACCTCTGGAAACACCATATATTTT	CASRLARGRVTSGNTIYF
TRBV11-2	-	few	TRBJ1-4	TGTGCCAGCAGCTCCCCAAACCTTGGGTTATACGCCGCAACTAATGAAAAACTGTTTTTT	CASSSPNLGLYAATNEKLFF
TRBV28	-	once	TRBJ2-7	TGTGCCAGCAGTTTTCCGGGGGAATCCTACGAGCAGTACTTC	CASSFPGESYEQYF
TRBV6-2/TRBV6-3	TRBD2	once	TRBJ2-2	TGTGCCAGCAGATATCTACGAGCGGGAGGGTTGGAGGTCGGGGAGCTGTTTTTT	CASRYLRAGGLEVGELFF
TRBV27	-	once	TRBJ1-2	TGTGCCAGCAGTTTCTCCAGGGCATATGGCTACACCTTC	CASSFSRAYGYTF
TRBV14	TRBD1	-	TRBJ2-1	TGTGCCAGCAGACAGACAGGGGGCAATCATGAGCAGTTCTTC	CASRQTGGNHEQFF
TRBV28	TRBD2	-	TRBJ2-5	TGTGCCAGCAGTTTATTGGAGCGGGAGGGGACCCAGTACTTC	CASSLLEREGTQYF
TRBV4-3	TRBD2	-	TRBJ2-7	TGCGCCAGCAGCCAAGGGGGTCGCGGGAGCGAACAGTACTTC	CASSQGGRGSEQYF
TRBV6-2/TRBV6-3	TRBD2	-	TRBJ2-1	TGTGCCAGCAGGGACCCTCGACGACTAGCCAAAGACAATGAGCAGTTCTTC	CASRDPRRLAKDNEQFF
TRBV6-5	-	-	TRBJ2-1	TGTGCCAGCAGTGCGTCTCAGGGTTACCATGAGCAGTTCTTC	CASSASQGYHEQFF
TRBV6-5	TRBD1	-	TRBJ2-3	TGTGCCAGCAGTTCCCGGGGACAGGGGTTCACAGATACGCAGTATTTT	CASSSRGQGFTDTQYF
TRBV7-9	TRBD2	once	TRBJ2-1	TGTGCCAGCAGCTTATGGTATAGCGGGAGGAGGGATGAGCAGTTCTTC	CASSLWYSGRRDEQFF
TRBV15	TRBD1	-	TRBJ1-1	TGTGCCACCAGCGCTAGTAGGGACAGGCATGAAGCTTTCTTT	CATSASRDRHEAFF
TRBV28	-	-	TRBJ2-7	TGTGCCAGCAGTTTAAGAGGGAGACTAGCCTACGAGCAGTACTTC	CASSLRGRLAYEQYF
TRBV3-1	TRBD2	once	TRBJ2-2	TGTGCCAGCAGCCACAATCCCTCTAGCGGGAGTATAACCGGGGAGCTGTTTTTT	CASSHNPSSGSITGELFF
TRBV20-1	-	-	TRBJ1-2	TGCAGTGCGGAGGACTGGGCAGCGGAGGGCTACACCTTC	CSAEDWAAEGYTF
TRBV29-1	TRBD2	-	TRBJ2-7	TGCAGCGTGGAAAAACTAGCGACCATCTACGAGCAGTACTTC	CSVEKLATIYEQYF
TRBV7-9	-	-	TRBJ2-3	TGTGCCAGCAGCCCCCGGGACCACCGGAGAGATACGCAGTATTTT	CASSPRDHRRDTQYF
TRBV28	TRBD1	-	TRBJ1-4	TGTGCCAGCAGTCCGGACAGGGAGAATGAAAAACTGTTTTTT	CASSPDRENEKLFF
TRBV5-4	-	-	TRBJ2-3	TGTGCCAGCAGCCAGGCGGGGGCCCCAGATACGCAGTATTTT	CASSQAGAPDTQYF
TRBV6-6	TRBD1	-	TRBJ2-5	TGTGCCAGCAGTTACAGCTGGACAGGGGGACAAGAGACCCAGTACTTC	CASSYSWTGGQETQYF